Listed here are 14 T cell receptor beta chains from one sample, sequenced in a study of T-cell reconstitution after alpha-beta-depleted transplantation in children. Unique molecular identifiers were used to barcode this TCRbeta library. TCRdb re-derived calls from the PCR reads in MiXCR, one entry per CDR3 protein. The sample lists about 50,000 distinct CDR3 sequences, approximately 6.1% occurring once. This specimen was PBMCs, mostly from graft donor cells, taken 60 days after TCRalphabeta/CD19-depleted stem cell transplant. These receptors all stem from a female patient aged 2 to 10 who had a stem cell transplant for aplastic anemia, so the T cells may come from the graft donor.

The chain joins TRBV9 to TRBJ2-7; 8 nucleotides line up with TRBD1. CDR3 size: 15 residues. The V segment lost 4 bases and the J segment 3 bases; nucleotides outside the gene matches: 9. Germline V lookup: CDR1 SGDLS, CDR2 YYNGEE. DNA of the CDR3: TGTGCCAGCAGCCCCACCCCAGGGGGCCACTACGAGCAGTACTTC. Translation gives CASSPTPGGHYEQYF.

This clonotype has ten or more counts. V is TRBV6-6 and J is TRBJ2-7; the D is unclear. CDR3 length: 15 amino acids. Per the germline V gene, CDR1 is MNHNY and CDR2 is SVGAGI (reference sequence). The ends were cut back, 6 bases at V and 0 bases at J, with 15 bases in the middle. CDR3 residues: CASSRRTDGSYEQYF. DNA of the CDR3: TGTGCCAGCAGCCGGCGGACGGACGGCTCCTACGAGCAGTACTTC.

Turning to this clonotype: This may be a read error: a much more frequent sequence differs by one nucleotide. J is TRBJ2-7 and V is TRBV28; TRBD1 or TRBD2 may be the D gene (7 bases each). CDR1 and CDR2 (germline): MDHEN, SYDVKM. V lost 5 bases and J lost 5, with 19 bases in between. CDR3 length equals 15 residues. The CDR3 region is CASSGGAGGRNEQYF. The CDR3 DNA reads TGTGCCAGCAGTGGGGGGGCAGGGGGACGGAACGAGCAGTACTTC.

This clonotype was counted ten times or more. The CDR3 DNA is TGTGCCAGCAGTTCATCCGTTAACACCGGGGAGCTGTTTTTT. Its protein is CASSSSVNTGELFF. The rearrangement joins TRBV12-3 or TRBV12-4 to TRBJ2-2; D gene ambiguous. Trimming left V 4 bases short and J 2 bases short, with 8 bases between. CDR3 length: 14 amino acids.

There are many counts of this clonotype. The CDR3 region is CASSYSAGGRYEQYF. CDR3 coding DNA: TGTGCCAGCAGTTACTCCGCAGGGGGCAGGTACGAGCAGTACTTC. The chain uses TRBV6-5 and TRBJ2-7; TRBD1 aligns across 8 bases. The CDR3 contains 15 residues. The ends lost 0 bases at V and 4 bases at J; junction bases unmatched: 5. Germline CDR1 reads MNHEY; CDR2 reads SVGAGI.

This clonotype occurred many times. The chain combines TRBV6-4 with TRBJ2-3; TRBD2 aligns across 8 bases. The ends lost 3 bases at V and 4 bases at J; junction bases unmatched: 3. Germline V gene sequence: CDR1 MRHNA, CDR2 SNTAGT. The CDR3 consists of 14 residues. CDR3 DNA: TGTGCCAGCAGTGAGCGGGAGGCTCCAGATACGCAGTATTTT. Protein: CASSEREAPDTQYF.

This clonotype was counted at least ten times. The chain recombines TRBV30 with TRBJ2-7; D possibly matches TRBD1 or TRBD2 (6 bases each). The V gene lost 2 bases and the J gene lost 6 bases, with 8 bases spanning the gap. The length of the CDR3 is 11 residues. Germline V lookup: CDR1 GTSNPN, CDR2 SVGIG (reference sequence). The CDR3 sequence: CAWSWGAEQYF. Here the CDR3 DNA reads TGTGCCTGGAGTTGGGGGGCCGAGCAGTACTTC.

This clonotype was found many times. This chain uses TRBV2 with TRBJ1-2, with 9 bases lining up with TRBD1. This CDR3 is 13 amino acids long. Germline V gives CDR1 SNHLY, CDR2 FYNNEI. The V and J ends lost 8 bases and 5 bases, in that order; junction bases with no gene match: 6. This CDR3 reads CASGTGSTYGYTF. CDR3 in DNA: TGTGCCAGCGGGACAGGGAGTACATATGGCTACACCTTC. Together with reference TRBV2 and TRBJ1-2, the CDR3 gives the full variable domain: EPEVTQTPSHQVTQMGQEVILRCVPISNHLYFYWYRQILGQKVEFLVSFYNNEISEKSEIFDDQFSVERPDGSNFTLKIRSTKLEDSAMYFCASGTGSTYGYTFGSGTRLTVV.

The CDR3: CSARDQRGRLNIQYF. The CDR3 DNA is TGCAGTGCTAGAGATCAAAGGGGGCGGTTGAACATTCAGTACTTC. The chain couples TRBV20-1 to TRBJ2-4; 7 positions match TRBD1. V lost 0 bases and J lost 7; bases outside the gene matches: 9. The germline CDR1 and CDR2 sequences are DFQATT and SNEGSKA (reference sequence). The CDR3 sequence is 15 residues long.

In this sample, this clonotype turned up a few times. The chain joins TRBV2 to TRBJ2-1, with 7 bases aligning to TRBD2. This CDR3 region has 15 residues. Germline-derived CDR1 and CDR2 are SNHLY and FYNNEI. V trimming: 3 bases; J trimming: 5 bases; junction bases outside the gene matches: 7. The CDR3: CASSDGTGGNNEQFF. The CDR3 DNA follows: TGTGCCAGCAGTGATGGGACGGGGGGAAACAATGAGCAGTTCTTC.

This clonotype was recorded many times. The chain has TRBV24-1 and TRBJ1-1, with D perhaps matching TRBD1 (5 bases). Germline-derived CDR1 and CDR2 are KGHDR and SFDVKD. Trimming removed 3 bases from V and 11 bases from J, with 24 bases in between. The CDR3 loop spans 16 amino acids. Here the CDR3 DNA reads TGTGCCACCAGTGATGAACTCCCCGACAGAGTCTTGAGGGCTTTCTTT. Translated, it gives CATSDELPDRVLRAFF.

This clonotype occurred many times. In nucleotides, the CDR3 is TGTGCCAGCAGCCCCCTGGGGACTAGCGCGTCCTACGAGCAGTACTTC. It yields the protein CASSPLGTSASYEQYF. The V call is TRBV7-9, the J call TRBJ2-7, with TRBD2 matching over 10 bases. The CDR3 loop spans 16 amino acids. Germline V gene lookup returns CDR1 SEHNR and CDR2 FQNEAQ (reference sequence). V shed 5 bases and J 1 base; nucleotides not matched to a gene: 8.

At least ten counts were recorded for this clonotype. The CDR3 reads CASSYLGGYHEQYV. The CDR3 DNA reads TGTGCCAGCAGCTACTTAGGGGGGTACCACGAGCAGTACGTC. The chain has TRBV11-2 and TRBJ2-7, with D perhaps given as TRBD1 or TRBD2 (6 bases each). Germline CDR1 and CDR2: SGHAT and FQNNGV. CDR3 length: 14 amino acids. V was pared by 4 bases and J by 5 bases, with 15 bases between.

This clonotype was picked up many times. The chain is built from TRBV4-1 and TRBJ2-7; 8 bases align to TRBD2. After removal of 1 base from V and 9 bases from J, the junction contained 5 bases not matched to a gene. Germline-derived CDR1 and CDR2 are MGHRA and YSYEKL. The CDR3 runs 13 residues. Here the CDR3 DNA reads TGCGCCAGCAGCCAAGCCTCCGGGGGGGTGCAGTACTTC. It translates to CASSQASGGVQYF.